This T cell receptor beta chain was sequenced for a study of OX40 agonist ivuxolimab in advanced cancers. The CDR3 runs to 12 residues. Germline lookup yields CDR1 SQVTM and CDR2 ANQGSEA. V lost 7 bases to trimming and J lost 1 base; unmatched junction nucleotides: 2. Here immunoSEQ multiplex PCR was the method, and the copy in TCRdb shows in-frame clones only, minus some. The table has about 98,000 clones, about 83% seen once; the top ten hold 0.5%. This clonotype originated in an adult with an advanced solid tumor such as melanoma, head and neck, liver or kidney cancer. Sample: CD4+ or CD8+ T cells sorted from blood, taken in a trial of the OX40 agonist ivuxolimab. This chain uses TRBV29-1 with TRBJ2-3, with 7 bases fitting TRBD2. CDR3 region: CSAGGGTDTQYF. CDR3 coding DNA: TGCAGCGCGGGAGGAGGCACAGATACGCAGTATTTT.